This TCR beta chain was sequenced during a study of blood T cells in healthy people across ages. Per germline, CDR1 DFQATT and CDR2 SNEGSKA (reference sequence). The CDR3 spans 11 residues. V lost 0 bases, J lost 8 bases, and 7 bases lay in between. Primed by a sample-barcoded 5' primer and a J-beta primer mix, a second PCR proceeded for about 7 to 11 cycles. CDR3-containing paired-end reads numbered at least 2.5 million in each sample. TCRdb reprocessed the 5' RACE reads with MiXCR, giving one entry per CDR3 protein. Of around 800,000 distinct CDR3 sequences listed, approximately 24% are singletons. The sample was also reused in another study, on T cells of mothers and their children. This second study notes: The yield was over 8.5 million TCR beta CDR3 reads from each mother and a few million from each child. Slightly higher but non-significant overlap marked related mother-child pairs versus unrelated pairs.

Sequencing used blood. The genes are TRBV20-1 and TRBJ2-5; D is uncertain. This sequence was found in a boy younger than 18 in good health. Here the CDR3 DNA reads TGCAGTGCTAGAGATAAGGGTACCCAGTACTTC. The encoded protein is CSARDKGTQYF.